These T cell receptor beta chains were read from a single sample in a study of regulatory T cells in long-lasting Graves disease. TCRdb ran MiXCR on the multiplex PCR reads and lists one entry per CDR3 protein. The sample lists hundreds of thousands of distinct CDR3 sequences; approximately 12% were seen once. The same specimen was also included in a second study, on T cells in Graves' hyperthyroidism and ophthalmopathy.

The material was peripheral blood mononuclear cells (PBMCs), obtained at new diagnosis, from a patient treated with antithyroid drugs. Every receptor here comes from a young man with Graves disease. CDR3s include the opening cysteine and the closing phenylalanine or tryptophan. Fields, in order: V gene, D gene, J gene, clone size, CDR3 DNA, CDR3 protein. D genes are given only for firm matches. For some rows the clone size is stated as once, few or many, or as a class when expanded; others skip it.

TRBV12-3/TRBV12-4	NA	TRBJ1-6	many	TGTGCCAGCAGTTTAGGCGGTGAGCTCCACTTT	CASSLGGELHF
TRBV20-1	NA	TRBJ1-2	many	TGCAGTGCTATTTTAGAGCCATATGGCTACACCTTC	CSAILEPYGYTF
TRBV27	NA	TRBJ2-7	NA	TGTGCCAGCAGTTTAAAGCCCCAGGGATGGACGTACGAGCAGTACTTC	CASSLKPQGWTYEQYF
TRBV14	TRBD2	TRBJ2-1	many	TGTGCCAGCAGCCAAGACTTTGGGACTAGAGCCTACAATGAGCAGTTCTTC	CASSQDFGTRAYNEQFF
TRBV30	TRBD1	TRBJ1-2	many	TGTGCCTGGAGTAGACAGGGGCGCGGCTACACCTTC	CAWSRQGRGYTF
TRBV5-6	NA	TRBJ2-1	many	TGTGCCAGCAGTCTGGGGCGGGAACGGGAGCAGTTCTTC	CASSLGREREQFF
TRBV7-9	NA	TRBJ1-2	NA	TGTGCCAGCAGCCCCATAGTGGGAGGGGGTCACCCCTATGGCTACACCTTC	CASSPIVGGGHPYGYTF
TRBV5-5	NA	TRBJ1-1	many	TGTGCCAGCAGCTTGGTGGCCCAGGCGAACACTGAAGCTTTCTTT	CASSLVAQANTEAFF
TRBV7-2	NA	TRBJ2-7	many	TGTGCCAGCAGCCCTCAGGCGGCGGGCTACGAGCAGTACTTC	CASSPQAAGYEQYF
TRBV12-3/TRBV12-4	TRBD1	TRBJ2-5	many	TGTGCCAGCAGCGACCCGACAGGGGGCAAAGAGACCCAGTACTTC	CASSDPTGGKETQYF
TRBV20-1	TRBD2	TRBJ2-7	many	TGCAGTGCTTTGCGGGAGGGCCAGGGTTGGAACTACGAGCAGTACTTC	CSALREGQGWNYEQYF
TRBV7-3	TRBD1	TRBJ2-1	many	TGTGCCAGCAGGGAAGGGGGCGGTGAGCAGTTCTTC	CASREGGGEQFF
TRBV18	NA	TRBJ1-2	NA	TGTGCCAGCTCACCAAAGGCCCCGACAGTTCCAAAGTCGTCTAACTATGGCTACACCTTC	CASSPKAPTVPKSSNYGYTF
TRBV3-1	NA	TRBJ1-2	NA	TGTGCCAGCAGCGAAGGGATTGGCTACACCTTC	CASSEGIGYTF
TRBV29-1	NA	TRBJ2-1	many	TGCAGCGTTGAAGGGTCGGCAGTATCCCGCAATGAGCAGTTCTTC	CSVEGSAVSRNEQFF
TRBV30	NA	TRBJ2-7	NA	TGTGCCTGGAGTGATCGACGGCCTCTTTCCTACGAGCAGTACTTC	CAWSDRRPLSYEQYF